The present TCR beta chain was sequenced within a study of cytomegalovirus exposure and HLA in healthy donors. This CDR3 is 15 amino acids long. Looked up from germline, CDR1 is SNHLY and CDR2 is FYNNEI. V shed 5 bases, J shed 4 bases, and the junction held 4 bases outside the gene matches. Primers for the PCR totalled 60 Vbeta and 13 Jbeta. Generated by immunoSEQ multiplex PCR, the TCRdb table keeps only in-frame clones and is missing some. In the table there are nearly 200,000 clones, 70% to 80% of which are singletons. The chain employs TRBV2 and TRBJ2-5; 13 bases agree with TRBD2. The origin of this receptor is a woman younger than 45 in good health and CMV-seropositive. The specimen sequenced was PBMCs. CDR3 region: CASSLLAGGGETQYF. CDR3 nucleotides: TGTGCCAGCAGTCTACTAGCGGGAGGGGGAGAGACCCAGTACTTC.